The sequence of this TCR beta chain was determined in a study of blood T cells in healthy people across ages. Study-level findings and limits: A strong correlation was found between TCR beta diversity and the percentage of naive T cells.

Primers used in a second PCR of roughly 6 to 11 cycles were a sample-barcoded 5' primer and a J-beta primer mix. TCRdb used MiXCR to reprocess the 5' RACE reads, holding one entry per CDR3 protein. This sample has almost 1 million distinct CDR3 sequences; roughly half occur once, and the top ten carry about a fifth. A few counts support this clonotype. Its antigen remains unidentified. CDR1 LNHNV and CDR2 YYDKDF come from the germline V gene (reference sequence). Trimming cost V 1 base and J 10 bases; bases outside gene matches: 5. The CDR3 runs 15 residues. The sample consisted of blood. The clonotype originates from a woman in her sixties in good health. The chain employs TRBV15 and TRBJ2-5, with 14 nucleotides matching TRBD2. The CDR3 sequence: CATSRAGTSGSIQYF. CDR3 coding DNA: TGTGCCACCAGCAGAGCCGGGACTAGCGGGAGTATCCAGTACTTC.